The clone carrying this TCR beta chain was found many times. Its specificity is unknown. Constant-segment-primed 5'RACE gave TCR alpha and TCR beta cDNA libraries with sample barcodes and UMIs. TCRdb re-derived calls from the 5' RACE reads in MiXCR, one entry per CDR3 protein. The sample consists of over 55,000 distinct CDR3 sequences, 9% to 15% of them appearing once. CDR3 length equals 13 residues. Trimming removed 4 bases at V and 0 bases at J, with 4 bases between. In germline, CDR1 is KGHDR, CDR2 SFDVKD. The data belong to a study of T-cell memory formation after mild COVID-19. Whole-study findings and limits: Among clones contracting day 15 to 85, CD4/CD8 was balanced, whereas later expanders leaned CD4+.

Source material: PBMCs or a T cell subset sorted from them (not recorded which). J is TRBJ2-3 and V is TRBV24-1; D ambiguous. The receptor was derived from a man between 18 and 35 years old who had mild COVID-19 (a few samples of this study predate the infection). Cell type and time point are not known. The CDR3 here is CATSEGSTDTQYF. The CDR3 DNA reads TGTGCCACCAGTGAGGGGAGCACAGATACGCAGTATTTT.